This T cell receptor beta chain stems from a study of T cells expressing NK-cell markers. Study summary: Cells sorted as CD3+CD56+NKG2C+, CD3+CD56+NKG2C- and CD3+CD56-NKG2C+ T cells supplied the TCR beta repertoires. The study's findings and limits: Four donors showed these clonotypes also leading the CD3+CD56-NKG2C+ fraction. Dominant NKG2C+ clonotype frequencies of roughly 1.0-8% of CD8+ T cells were measured in over 5 donors.

For this clonotype: Its antigen is still unknown.

The TCR beta cDNA came from 5'RACE template switching with UMIs. Each CDR3 protein gets one entry in TCRdb, which reprocessed the 5' RACE reads and gives no DNA. This table holds about 460,000 distinct CDR3 sequences. CDR1 and CDR2 from the germline V gene are LGHDT and YNNKEL (reference sequence). The length of the CDR3 is 15 residues. The clonotype originates from a woman in her forties or fifties in good health. The chain has TRBV3-1 and TRBJ2-1; TCRdb picks TRBD2, but there is no DNA to check that call. The material sequenced was blood T cells: a sorted CD56 or NKG2C T cell subset, CD4+ or CD8+ T cells, or bulk PBMC T cells (not recorded which). CDR3 residues: CASSHRGTRNNEQFF.